This TCR beta chain derives from a study of CD8 T cells in Susac syndrome. General observations from the study: The CD4+ T cell repertoires in Susac syndrome were not clonally expanded.

0.5 to 1 ug RNA was reverse transcribed with random hexamers. TCRdb re-derived calls from the immunoSEQ multiplex PCR reads in MiXCR, one entry per CDR3 protein. The sample has about 180,000 distinct CDR3 sequences; around 94% are singletons. Note on this clonotype: Its antigen is undetermined.

CDR1 is DFQATT and CDR2 is SNEGSKA in the germline V gene (reference sequence). Trimming cost V 6 bases and J 3 bases, with 8 bases left between them. This CDR3 region has 12 residues. The sequence came from a human donor with Susac syndrome. The rearrangement joins TRBV20-1 to TRBJ2-2; no clear D. Sequencing was performed on CD4+ T cells from PBMCs. The CDR3 DNA reads as TGCAGTGCCCCCTCGGACACCGGGGAGCTGTTTTTT. It codes for CSAPSDTGELFF.